This T cell receptor (beta chain) was obtained from a study of cytomegalovirus exposure and HLA in healthy donors. In the study overall: The study's early data release held approximately 91 million unique TCRs from HLA-typed donors.

Findings of the study overall: Apart from CMV serostatus, no immune exposure information was available. HLA allele associations emerged for about 16,000 TCR beta sequences in a later analysis, at 0.05 false discovery rate.

Vbeta (60) and Jbeta (13) primers were used in the PCR. Profiled with immunoSEQ multiplex PCR; TCRdb holds only in-frame clones, not every one. Seen here are 150,000 to 200,000 clones, roughly 77% observed once, and the top ten hold 3.4%. The germline gives CDR1 KGHSH, CDR2 LQKENI. The V gene lost 2 bases and the J gene lost 4 bases, with 15 bases spanning the gap. The CDR3 length is 15 residues. Of note for this clone: Its target is not known.

This clonotype was sampled from a man aged 35 to 55 in good health and CMV-seropositive. The chain is built from TRBV18 and TRBJ2-7; maybe TRBD1 (5 bases). The sequenced sample consisted of PBMCs. This CDR3 is CASSPRVGPGYEQYF. The CDR3 DNA is TGTGCCAGCTCACCAAGAGTGGGGCCTGGGTACGAGCAGTACTTC. Full variable domain (remainder filled in from reference TRBV18 and TRBJ2-7): NAGVMQNPRHLVRRRGQEARLRCSPMKGHSHVYWYRQLPEEGLKFMVYLQKENIIDESGMPKERFSAEFPKEGPSILRIQQVVRGDSAAYFCASSPRVGPGYEQYFGPGTRLTVT.